This T cell receptor (beta chain) was documented in a study of blood T cell repertoires in COVID-19. Study as a whole: Spain, Italy and the United States supplied samples that represented acute and convalescent COVID-19. The cDNA or gDNA used as material had been derived from T cells, B-cell-depleted T cells, or PBMCs.

Germline lookup yields CDR1 WSHSY and CDR2 SAAADI. V lost 9 bases to trimming and J lost 4 bases; unmatched junction nucleotides: 8. CDR3 length equals 15 residues. In the study's own analysis: Reference gene primer amplification yielded estimated nucleated cell counts. This table comes from immunoSEQ multiplex PCR, and its TCRdb copy is limited to in-frame clones, with some not included. That table furnishes V, J and clone size, whereas the DNA furnished D and trimming. The sample has under 300,000 clones, just over 90% seen once. The rearrangement uses TRBV10-2 and TRBJ2-7, with 14 bases lining up with TRBD2. The sequenced material came from PBMCs or T cells enriched from blood (not recorded which). This clonotype was sampled from a woman aged 18-29 years who had recovered from COVID-19. CDR3 bases: TGCGCCAGTCTCACCGGGACTAGCGGGAGTTACGAGCAGTACTTC. Translated, it gives CASLTGTSGSYEQYF.